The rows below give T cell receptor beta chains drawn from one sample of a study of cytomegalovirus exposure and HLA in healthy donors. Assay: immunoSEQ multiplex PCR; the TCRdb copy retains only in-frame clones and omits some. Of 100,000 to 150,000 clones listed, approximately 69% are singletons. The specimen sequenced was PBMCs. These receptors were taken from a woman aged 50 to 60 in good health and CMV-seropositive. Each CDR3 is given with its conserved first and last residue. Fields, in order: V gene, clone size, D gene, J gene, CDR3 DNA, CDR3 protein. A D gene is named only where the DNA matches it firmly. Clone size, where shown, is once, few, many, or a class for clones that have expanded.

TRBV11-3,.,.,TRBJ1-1,TGTGCCAGCAGCTTAGGATCAGGGTCCACTGAAGCTTTCTTT,CASSLGSGSTEAFF
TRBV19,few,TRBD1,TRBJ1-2,TGTGCCAGTATCGAGACAGGGGCCGGTGGGTATGGCTACACCTTC,CASIETGAGGYGYTF
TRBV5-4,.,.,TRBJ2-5,TGTGCCAGCAGCTTGGGATCGGCAGGCCAAGAGACCCAGTACTTC,CASSLGSAGQETQYF
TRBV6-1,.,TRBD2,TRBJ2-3,TGTGCCAGCAGTGGAAAGCGGGGGGGGAGCACAGATACGCAGTATTTT,CASSGKRGGSTDTQYF
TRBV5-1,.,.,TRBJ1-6,TGCGCCAGCAGCTTTGGAGAAAATTCACCCCTCCACTTT,CASSFGENSPLHF
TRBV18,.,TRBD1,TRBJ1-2,TGTGCCAGCTCACCAGGGACAGACCCTGACTATGGCTACACCTTC,CASSPGTDPDYGYTF
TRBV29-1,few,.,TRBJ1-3,TGCAGCGTTGTAGGCGGGAAACTGGAAAACACCATATATTTT,CSVVGGKLENTIYF
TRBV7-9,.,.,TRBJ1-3,TGTGCCAGCAGCTTAGGGCTTGGAAACACCATATATTTT,CASSLGLGNTIYF
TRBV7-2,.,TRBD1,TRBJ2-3,TGTGCCAGCAGCTTAGACGGGACAGGTACAGATACGCAGTATTTT,CASSLDGTGTDTQYF
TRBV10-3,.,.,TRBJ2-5,TGTGCCATCAGTGAGTCCCAGGGGTTGGAGACCCAGTACTTC,CAISESQGLETQYF
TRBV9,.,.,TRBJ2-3,TGTGCCAGCAGCTCCACTCAGGGGGGTCGGGATACGCAGTATTTT,CASSSTQGGRDTQYF
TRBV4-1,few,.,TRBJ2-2,TGCGCCAGCAGCCCTTGGGAGGGGGCCGGGGAGCTGTTTTTT,CASSPWEGAGELFF
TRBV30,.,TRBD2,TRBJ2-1,TGTGCCTGGGAAGGCGGGGGAGGGTGGAATGAGCAGTTCTTC,CAWEGGGGWNEQFF
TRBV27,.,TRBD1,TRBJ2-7,TGTGCCAGCAGTCCCAGACAGGGGGGCGAGCAGTACTTC,CASSPRQGGEQYF
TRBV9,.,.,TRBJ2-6,TGTGCCAGCAGCGTTGACCCTGGTTCAGAGCGCTCTGGGGCCAACGTCCTGACTTTC,CASSVDPGSERSGANVLTF
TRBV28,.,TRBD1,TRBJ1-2,TGTGCCAGCAGGGGACAGGGAATCGGGTATGGCTACACCTTC,CASRGQGIGYGYTF
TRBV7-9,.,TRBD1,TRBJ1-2,TGTGCCAGCAGCACAGGGGCATACTATGGCTACACCTTC,CASSTGAYYGYTF
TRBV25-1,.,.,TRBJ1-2,TGTGCCAGCAGTGCCTCCGTCGGGGTCAACTATGGCTACACCTTC,CASSASVGVNYGYTF
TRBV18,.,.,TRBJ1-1,TGTGCCAGCTCACCCCGACAGCCACTCAGGGACACTGAAGCTTTCTTT,CASSPRQPLRDTEAFF
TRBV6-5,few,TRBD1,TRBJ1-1,TGTGCCAGCAGTTACTCGACAGGGCTGAACACTGAAGCTTTCTTT,CASSYSTGLNTEAFF
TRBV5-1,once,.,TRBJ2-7,TGCGCCAGCAGCTTGGAATACAGGAACTACGAGCAGTACTTC,CASSLEYRNYEQYF
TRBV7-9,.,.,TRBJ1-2,TGTGCCAGCAGCTTCGGGGATGGCTACACCTTC,CASSFGDGYTF
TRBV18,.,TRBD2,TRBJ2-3,TGTGCCAGCTCCCCGATACTAGCGGGGGGCACAGATACGCAGTATTTT,CASSPILAGGTDTQYF
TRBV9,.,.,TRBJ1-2,TGTGCCAGCAGCACGACGCTGGGGGGGCAAGGCTACACCTTC,CASSTTLGGQGYTF
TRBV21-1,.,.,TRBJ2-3,TGTGCCAGCAGCGTCCGAAGTTCTACAGAGATTACAGATACGCAGTATTTT,CASSVRSSTEITDTQYF
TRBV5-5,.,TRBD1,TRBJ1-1,TGTGCCAGCAGCCAGACACAGGGGGTCGTCACTGAAGCTTTCTTT,CASSQTQGVVTEAFF
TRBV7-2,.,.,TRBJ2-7,TGTGCCAGCAGCTTAAGTACAGCCTACGAGCAGTACTTC,CASSLSTAYEQYF
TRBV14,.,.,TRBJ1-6,TGTGCCAGCAGCCAAGTTCAAGGGGCTAATTCACCCCTCCACTTT,CASSQVQGANSPLHF
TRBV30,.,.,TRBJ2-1,TGTGCCTGGAGTGTAGGTACAGGGCCAACCAATGAGCAGTTCTTC,CAWSVGTGPTNEQFF
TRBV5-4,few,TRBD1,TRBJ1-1,TGTGCCAGCAGCGGCCGACAGGGGAGGGAGCCTGAAGCTTTCTTT,CASSGRQGREPEAFF
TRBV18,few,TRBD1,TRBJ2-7,TGTGCCAGCTCCAGAGGGGGCGTAGGGGTCGAGCAGTACTTC,CASSRGGVGVEQYF
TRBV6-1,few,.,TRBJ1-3,TGTGCCAGCAGTGAAGCGGATCCAGGGTCCGGTGGAAACACCATATATTTT,CASSEADPGSGGNTIYF
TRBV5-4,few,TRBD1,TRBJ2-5,TGTGCCAGCAGCCACGGACAGGGGGTTTACCAAGAGACCCAGTACTTC,CASSHGQGVYQETQYF
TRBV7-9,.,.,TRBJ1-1,TGTGCCAGCAGCTTATTGGAGGGGAACACTGAAGCTTTCTTT,CASSLLEGNTEAFF
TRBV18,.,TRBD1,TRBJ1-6,TGTGCCAGCTCAGGACGACAGGGAGATAATTCACCCCTCCACTTT,CASSGRQGDNSPLHF
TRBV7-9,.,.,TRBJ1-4,TGTGCCAGCAGCTTAGACGGACAGTTGCTGAAAAAACTGTTTTTT,CASSLDGQLLKKLFF
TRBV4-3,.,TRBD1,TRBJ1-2,TGCGCCAGCAGCCGTCAGGGGGCCGGGGGCTACACCTTC,CASSRQGAGGYTF
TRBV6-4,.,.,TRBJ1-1,TGTGCCAGCAGTGATATCGCGGGGATGAACACTGAAGCTTTCTTT,CASSDIAGMNTEAFF
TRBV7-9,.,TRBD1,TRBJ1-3,TGTGCCAGCAGCCCCAGGACAGGGGGCTCCACCATATATTTT,CASSPRTGGSTIYF
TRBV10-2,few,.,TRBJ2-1,TGCGCCAGCAGCCAACAGGGAAATGAGCAGTTCTTC,CASSQQGNEQFF
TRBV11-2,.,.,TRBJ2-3,TGTGCCAGCAGCTTGAGGACTAGCACAGATACGCAGTATTTT,CASSLRTSTDTQYF
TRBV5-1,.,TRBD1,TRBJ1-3,TGCGCCAGCAGCTTGGAGGGACAGGGGGCTGGAAACACCATATATTTT,CASSLEGQGAGNTIYF
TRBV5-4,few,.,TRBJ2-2,TGTGCCAGCAGCTCCGGGGGGCGCGTCGGGGAGCTGTTTTTT,CASSSGGRVGELFF
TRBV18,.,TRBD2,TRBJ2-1,TGTGCCAGCTCACCCAAGGGACTAGTAGGCAATGAGCAGTTCTTC,CASSPKGLVGNEQFF
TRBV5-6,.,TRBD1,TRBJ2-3,TGTGCCAGCAGCTTAGGACAGGGATTCACAGATACGCAGTATTTT,CASSLGQGFTDTQYF